A selection of T cell receptor beta chains follows, all from one sample in a study of metastatic and nonmetastatic thyroid tumors. From the PCR reads, TCRdb re-called clones with MiXCR. This table has tens of thousands of clones, approximately 15% appearing once. The sequencing sample was made of blood. The receptors were gathered from a female donor with papillary thyroid cancer or a benign thyroid nodule (not recorded which). Some clones in this sample may be carry-over from other donors' samples. CDR3s include the opening cysteine and the closing phenylalanine or tryptophan. Each record gives: V gene, D gene, CDR3 length, clone size, J gene, CDR3 protein, CDR3 DNA. The D gene is left open where the match is weak. The listing skips clone size in some rows; elsewhere it reads once, few, many or a size class.

>TRBV5-6|TRBD1|13|many|TRBJ1-1
CASSSGGLIEAFF
TGTGCCAGCAGCTCAGGGGGTTTGATTGAAGCTTTCTTT
>TRBV19|TRBD2|15|large|TRBJ2-1
CATQKPERETSEQFF
TGTGCCACTCAGAAACCCGAGCGGGAAACCTCGGAGCAGTTCTTC
>TRBV28|-|14|few|TRBJ2-3
CASSLDSSTYTRYF
TGTGCCAGCAGTTTGGATTCCAGCACATATACGCGGTATTTT
>TRBV27|TRBD2|16|many|TRBJ2-7
CASSSTRLAGVHEQYF
TGTGCCAGCAGTAGCACCCGACTAGCGGGAGTCCACGAGCAGTACTTC
>TRBV5-1|TRBD2|18|many|TRBJ2-4
CASSLAVTSGTNKNIQYF
TGCGCCAGCAGCTTGGCCGTTACTAGCGGGACCAATAAAAACATTCAGTACTTC
>TRBV2|TRBD2|18|many|TRBJ2-1
CASSEVASGLSSYNEQFF
TGTGCCAGCAGTGAAGTGGCTAGCGGGTTAAGCTCCTACAATGAGCAGTTCTTC
>TRBV19|-|15|many|TRBJ1-2
CASTPQAGPVYGYTF
TGTGCCAGTACCCCACAGGCAGGGCCGGTCTATGGCTACACCTTC
>TRBV11-2|TRBD2|14|many|TRBJ2-1
CASSLNSGINEQFF
TGTGCCAGCAGCTTGAATAGCGGGATTAATGAGCAGTTCTTC
>TRBV5-1|TRBD1|16|-|TRBJ2-7
CASSLAGTGGNYEQYF
TGCGCCAGCAGCTTGGCAGGGACAGGGGGTAACTACGAGCAGTACTTC
>TRBV6-6|-|13|many|TRBJ1-1
CASSYGGRLEAFF
TGTGCCAGCAGTTACGGCGGCCGCCTGGAAGCTTTCTTT
>TRBV7-8|-|16|many|TRBJ1-3
CASSLEVSSSGNTIYF
TGTGCCAGCAGCTTAGAAGTTTCCAGCTCTGGAAACACCATATATTTT
>TRBV6-5|-|15|few|TRBJ1-2
CASSYERGSLYGYTF
TGTGCCAGCAGCTACGAGCGGGGCTCCCTTTATGGCTACACCTTC
>TRBV20-1|-|12|many|TRBJ2-5
CSAPRGEETQYF
TGCAGTGCCCCCCGCGGGGAAGAGACCCAGTACTTC
>TRBV15|-|13|many|TRBJ2-1
CATSRDRNREQFF
TGTGCCACCAGCAGAGATAGAAACAGGGAGCAGTTCTTC
>TRBV11-3|TRBD1|14|many|TRBJ2-3
CASSAWTGRDTQYF
TGTGCCAGCAGCGCCTGGACAGGGAGGGATACGCAGTATTTT
>TRBV6-1|-|12|-|TRBJ1-1
CASFRGNTEAFF
TGTGCCAGCTTTAGAGGGAACACTGAAGCTTTCTTT
>TRBV12-3/TRBV12-4|-|13|few|TRBJ2-7
CASSTIQAHEQYF
TGTGCCAGCAGCACAATACAGGCCCACGAGCAGTACTTC
>TRBV20-1|TRBD1|13|medium-sized|TRBJ1-2
CSARDRDWSGYTF
TGCAGTGCACGGGACAGGGATTGGAGTGGCTACACCTTC
>TRBV20-1|-|13|many|TRBJ2-5
CSARDLGVETQYF
TGCAGTGCTAGAGATTTAGGGGTGGAGACCCAGTACTTC
>TRBV5-4|TRBD1|14|many|TRBJ1-2
CASSIQGQGWGYTF
TGTGCCAGCAGCATCCAGGGACAGGGTTGGGGCTACACCTTC
>TRBV5-1|TRBD1|15|-|TRBJ2-7
CASSLGGQARDEQYF
TGCGCCAGCAGCTTGGGGGGACAGGCAAGAGACGAGCAGTACTTC
>TRBV2|TRBD2|15|-|TRBJ2-3
CASSGRTSGKDTQYF
TGTGCCAGCAGCGGAAGGACTAGCGGCAAAGATACGCAGTATTTT
>TRBV5-1|-|14|many|TRBJ2-1
CASSLSPGEGEQFF
TGCGCCAGCAGCTTGTCTCCGGGAGAGGGTGAGCAGTTCTTC
>TRBV6-1|-|13|many|TRBJ2-7
CAGSSRDGYEQYF
TGTGCCGGCAGCAGCCGGGACGGCTACGAGCAGTACTTC